These 27 T cell receptor beta chains share one sample of origin, sequenced in a study of OX40 agonist ivuxolimab in advanced cancers. Profiling relied on immunoSEQ multiplex PCR, and the TCRdb table lists in-frame clones only, not all of them. The sample shows 40,000 to 50,000 clones, approximately 88% of them seen only once. Sample: CD4+ or CD8+ T cells sorted from blood, taken in a trial of the OX40 agonist ivuxolimab. The receptors come from an adult with an advanced solid tumor such as melanoma, head and neck, liver or kidney cancer.

Of note for this clone: Other DNA sequences in this sample translate to the same CDR3. The chain recombines TRBV4-1 with TRBJ1-1; the D is unclear. Per germline, CDR1 MGHRA and CDR2 YSYEKL. V gave up 1 base and J gave up 5 bases, with 14 bases separating them. The CDR3 is 15 amino acids. CDR3 in amino acids: CASSQGPTGRTEAFF. The CDR3 DNA reads as TGCGCCAGCAGCCAAGGACCGACTGGGAGGACTGAAGCTTTCTTT.

The chain combines TRBV28 with TRBJ1-2; a weak D match, TRBD1 (5 bases). This CDR3 is built from 15 residues. CDR1 is MDHEN and CDR2 is SYDVKM in the germline V gene. V was shortened by 6 bases and J by 7 bases, with 21 bases between the two germline ends. Here the CDR3 reads CASSGPRRGFRGYTF. The CDR3 DNA reads as TGTGCCAGCAGCGGCCCCAGACGGGGCTTCCGTGGCTACACCTTC.

This rearrangement joins TRBV4-2 to TRBJ2-7, with no clear D. Trimming took 1 base from V and 1 from J, leaving 11 bases between them. The CDR3 runs 15 residues. Germline CDR1 reads LGHNA; CDR2 reads YNFKEQ. CDR3 residues: CASSQVHGPSYEQYF. Here the CDR3 DNA reads TGTGCCAGCAGCCAAGTTCACGGCCCGTCCTACGAGCAGTACTTC.

This clone has only one observation. The chain links TRBV11-3 to TRBJ2-3, with 10 bases that match TRBD2. The J segment lost 8 bases and the V segment lost 5 bases, leaving 4 bases of the junction unmatched. CDR3 length: 13 amino acids. The V gene's germline CDR1 is SGHNT and CDR2 YENEEA. The CDR3 DNA reads TGTGCCAGCAGCCCCTCTAGCGGGGGTACGCAGTATTTT. Residues: CASSPSSGGTQYF.

V gene TRBV7-6 combines with J gene TRBJ2-3; D may be TRBD2 (6 bases). V lost 3 bases and J 0 bases, leaving 10 bases between the germline ends. This CDR3 has 15 amino acids. Germline CDR1 SGHVS, CDR2 FNYEAQ. This chain's CDR3 is CASSLSGPSTDTQYF. Here the CDR3 DNA reads TGTGCCAGCAGCTTGAGCGGGCCTAGCACAGATACGCAGTATTTT. The full variable domain, its missing parts supplied by reference TRBV7-6 and TRBJ2-3, is GAGVSQSPRYKVTKRGQDVALRCDPISGHVSLYWYRQALGQGPEFLTYFNYEAQQDKSGLPNDRFSAERPEGSISTLTIQRTEQRDSAMYRCASSLSGPSTDTQYFGPGTRLTVL.

The V and J genes are TRBV7-9 and TRBJ1-1; no firm D call. The CDR3 contains 11 residues. Trimming pared 3 bases from V and 1 base from J, leaving 0 bases between. The germline V gene encodes CDR1 SEHNR and CDR2 FQNEAQ (reference sequence). The CDR3 reads CASSLNTEAFF. CDR3 coding DNA: TGTGCCAGCAGCTTGAACACTGAAGCTTTCTTT.

By proportion, this clone is medium-sized. The same CDR3 can be traced to other DNA sequences in this sample. V and J are TRBV7-2 and TRBJ2-3, with 11 bases that match TRBD2. V shed 5 bases and J 5 bases; nucleotides not matched to a gene: 6. The germline CDR1 and CDR2 sequences are SGHTA and FQGNSA. The CDR3 covers 15 residues. The CDR3: CASSVSGGAGDTQYF. The CDR3 DNA sequence: TGTGCCAGCAGCGTTAGCGGGGGGGCAGGAGATACGCAGTATTTT.

This clone was seen only once. This chain connects TRBV7-9 to TRBJ2-1, with TRBD1 matching 8 bases. This CDR3 is 13 amino acids long. Per germline, CDR1 SEHNR and CDR2 FQNEAQ (reference sequence). The J segment lost 8 bases and the V segment lost 5 bases, leaving 5 bases of the junction unmatched. The chain's CDR3 is CASSPQGVDEQFF. CDR3 sequence (DNA): TGTGCCAGCAGCCCACAGGGGGTCGATGAGCAGTTCTTC.

The chain carries TRBV6-6 and TRBJ1-1; the D is unclear. The V and J ends lost 6 bases and 0 bases respectively, with 14 bases between them. Germline V gives CDR1 MNHNY, CDR2 SVGAGI (reference sequence). This CDR3 is built from 15 residues. CDR3 DNA sequence: TGTGCCAGCAGCCTGTCGCGGACCATGAACACTGAAGCTTTCTTT. It is translated as CASSLSRTMNTEAFF.

The chain links TRBV6-6 to TRBJ2-7, with 9 positions matching TRBD1. The ends lost 0 bases at V and 4 bases at J; junction bases unmatched: 4. The CDR3 covers 15 residues. Germline V gene sequence: CDR1 MNHNY, CDR2 SVGAGI (reference sequence). Here the CDR3 reads CASSYSGTGIYEQYF. The CDR3 DNA reads as TGTGCCAGCAGTTACTCCGGGACAGGGATATACGAGCAGTACTTC.

V usage is TRBV12-5 and J usage is TRBJ1-2; unclear D gene. CDR1 is LGHNT and CDR2 is FRNRAP in the germline V gene. CDR3 length: 13 residues. Trimming shortened V by 1 base and J by 0 bases, and 3 bases separated the two germline ends. CDR3 nucleotides: TGTGCTAGTGGTTTGGCCACTAACTATGGCTACACCTTC. This sequence encodes CASGLATNYGYTF.

V and J are TRBV19 and TRBJ1-5; perhaps TRBD1 as D (6 bases). Germline V gives CDR1 LNHDA, CDR2 SQIVND (reference sequence). Deletions cut 10 bases from V and 3 bases from J, with 10 bases between. The CDR3 is 12 residues long. The CDR3 bases are TGTGCCACCGGGGGGGCCAATCAGCCCCAGCATTTT. Translated: CATGGANQPQHF. The full variable domain, with the rest looked up from reference TRBV19 and TRBJ1-5, is DGGITQSPKYLFRKEGQNVTLSCEQNLNHDAMYWYRQDPGQGLRLIYYSQIVNDFQKGDIAEGYSVSREKKESFPLTVTSAQKNPTAFYLCATGGANQPQHFGDGTRLSIL.

The genes are TRBV10-2 and TRBJ2-7; tentatively, D is TRBD1 or TRBD2 (5 bases each). This CDR3 region has 13 residues. CDR1 and CDR2 from the germline V gene are WSHSY and SAAADI. In DNA form, the CDR3 reads TGCGCGGCGTACCCGGGGCCAGGCTACGAGCAGTACTTC. It is translated as CAAYPGPGYEQYF.

V is TRBV7-2 and J is TRBJ2-3; TRBD2 matches 10 bases. The ends lost 0 bases at V and 2 bases at J; junction bases unmatched: 8. Germline V gene sequence: CDR1 SGHTA, CDR2 FQGNSA. This CDR3 contains 18 residues. CDR3 in DNA: TGTGCCAGCAGCTTAGCCCCGGAAGCGGGAGGGCCCACAGATACGCAGTATTTT. Protein sequence: CASSLAPEAGGPTDTQYF.

The chain recombines TRBV27 with TRBJ1-2; D uncertain. The CDR3 sequence is 14 residues long. The germline V gene has CDR1 MNHEY and CDR2 SMNVEV (reference sequence). Trimming removed 2 bases at V and 0 bases at J, with 7 bases between. The CDR3 DNA follows: TGTGCCAGCAGTTTAGGGTTTACTAACTATGGCTACACCTTC. Translating gives CASSLGFTNYGYTF.

The chain is built from TRBV19 and TRBJ1-1; 7 bases line up with TRBD1. This CDR3 spans 14 amino acids. V was clipped by 6 bases and J by 7 bases; unmatched bases: 11. CDR1 is LNHDA, CDR2 SQIVND, per germline (reference sequence). Here the CDR3 DNA reads TGTGCCAGTAGCTTGGGGGCAGGGGGTTTTGAAGCTTTCTTT. This encodes CASSLGAGGFEAFF.

The CDR3, as DNA: TGTGCCAGCAGTCCGGGACAGGGGCATGGCTACACCTTC. Protein: CASSPGQGHGYTF. This chain links TRBV7-9 with TRBJ1-2, with 10 nucleotides matching TRBD1. Germline V CDR1 and CDR2: SEHNR, FQNEAQ (reference sequence). This CDR3 spans 13 amino acids. J gave up 6 bases and V 6 bases, and 4 bases lay outside the gene matches.

The rearrangement links TRBV6-5 to TRBJ2-5; 7 bases align to TRBD1. CDR1 is MNHEY and CDR2 is SVGAGI in the germline V gene. J lost 4 bases, V lost 6 bases, and 5 bases had no gene match. The CDR3 loop spans 13 amino acids. CDR3 region: CASRHRGPETQYF. DNA for the CDR3: TGTGCCAGCAGACACAGGGGTCCAGAGACCCAGTACTTC.

This chain links TRBV5-6 with TRBJ2-1; D call uncertain. This CDR3 region has 15 residues. Trimming took off 4 bases at V and 0 bases at J, with 11 bases between the two ends. CDR1 and CDR2 from the germline V gene are SGHDT and YYEEEE. The CDR3 protein is CASSPSPSSYNEQFF. The CDR3 DNA sequence: TGTGCCAGCAGCCCCTCCCCTAGCTCCTACAATGAGCAGTTCTTC.

The chain links TRBV6-1 to TRBJ2-1; D is uncertain. The CDR3 contains 13 residues. Looked up from germline, CDR1 is MNHNS and CDR2 is SASEGT. Trimming cost V 7 bases and J 0 bases, with 7 bases left between them. CDR3 sequence: CASMIRSYNEQFF. CDR3 sequence (DNA): TGTGCCAGCATGATCCGCTCCTACAATGAGCAGTTCTTC.

The V call is TRBV6-6, the J call TRBJ1-2, with D possibly TRBD1 on 5 matching bases. With 2 bases removed from V and 0 bases from J, the gap between germline ends came to 10 bases. The CDR3 contains 15 residues. CDR1 MNHNY and CDR2 SVGAGI come from the germline V gene (reference sequence). This CDR3 reads CASSYPGVANYGYTF. The CDR3 DNA is TGTGCCAGCAGTTACCCGGGGGTGGCTAACTATGGCTACACCTTC.

The V call is TRBV27, the J call TRBJ1-3, with D unresolved. From germline, CDR1 is MNHEY and CDR2 SMNVEV (reference sequence). The ends were cut back, 3 bases at V and 4 bases at J, with 7 bases in the middle. CDR3 length: 13 amino acids. CDR3: CASSFVSGNTIYF. CDR3 coding DNA: TGTGCCAGCAGTTTTGTCTCGGGAAACACCATATATTTT.

This sequence joins TRBV27 and TRBJ2-1; a weak D match, TRBD1 (5 bases). The germline V and J ends were trimmed by 2 bases and 6 bases, with 8 bases remaining between them. The CDR3 is 13 amino acids. Germline V gene sequence: CDR1 MNHEY, CDR2 SMNVEV (reference sequence). The CDR3 region has the DNA TGTGCCAGCAGTTTAGGGGCCTCCAATGAGCAGTTCTTC. Its translation: CASSLGASNEQFF.

The rearrangement joins TRBV4-3 to TRBJ2-3, with D uncertain. The CDR3 contains 15 residues. The V gene's germline CDR1 is LGHNA and CDR2 YSLEER. Trimming took off 5 bases at V and 4 bases at J, with 16 bases between the two ends. The CDR3 protein is CASSALLRAADTQYF. As DNA, the CDR3 is TGCGCCAGCAGCGCCCTATTAAGGGCAGCAGATACGCAGTATTTT.

The chain carries TRBV11-3 and TRBJ2-5, with 7 positions matching TRBD1. The CDR3 length is 16 residues. Looked up from germline, CDR1 is SGHNT and CDR2 is YENEEA. With V trimmed by 4 bases and J by 1 base, 9 bases remained unmatched. Written as DNA, the CDR3 is TGTGCCAGCAGCTCTACCGTGACAGGGACCCAAGAGACCCAGTACTTC. This translates into CASSSTVTGTQETQYF. Based on the CDR3 plus reference TRBV11-3 and TRBJ2-5, the full variable domain is EAGVVQSPRYKIIEKKQPVAFWCNPISGHNTLYWYLQNLGQGPELLIRYENEEAVDDSQLPKDRFSAERLKGVDSTLKIQPAELGDSAVYLCASSSTVTGTQETQYFGPGTRLLVL.

J is TRBJ2-7 and V is TRBV9, with D perhaps matching TRBD1 (6 bases). Germline CDR1 and CDR2: SGDLS and YYNGEE. CDR3 length: 13 residues. V lost 3 bases and J lost 4, with 11 bases in between. CDR3 sequence reads: CASSEGVSYEQYF. The CDR3, as DNA: TGTGCCAGCAGCGAGGGGGTAAGTTACGAGCAGTACTTC.

The rearrangement uses TRBV4-3 and TRBJ2-1; D is undetermined. CDR1 LGHNA and CDR2 YSLEER come from the germline V gene. This CDR3 comprises 16 residues. Trimming left V 0 bases short and J 2 bases short, with 11 bases between. The CDR3 DNA sequence: TGCGCCAGCAGCCAAGAGATGGCAGCGACCTACAATGAGCAGTTCTTC. This translates into CASSQEMAATYNEQFF.